This is a list of T cell receptor beta chains from one sample in a study of blood T cells in healthy people across ages. TCRdb used MiXCR to reprocess the 5' RACE reads, holding one entry per CDR3 protein. The top ten clones hold over 5% of a sample with around 1.5 million distinct CDR3 sequences, roughly 64% of them seen once. Sequencing input: blood. All receptors derive from a man aged 18 to 30 in good health. The CDR3 runs from the conserved cysteine through the conserved F or W. A D gene is named only where the DNA matches it firmly. The listing skips clone size in some rows; elsewhere it reads once, few, many or a size class.

D	J	size	V	CDR3	DNA
TRBD2	TRBJ2-3	few	TRBV28	CASSRLTSGIVLDTQYF	TGTGCCAGCAGCCGCCTGACTAGCGGGATAGTGTTGGATACGCAGTATTTT
TRBD1	TRBJ2-7	once	TRBV7-2	CASSLAKTGVEQYF	TGTGCCAGCAGCTTAGCCAAAACAGGGGTCGAGCAGTACTTC
TRBD1	TRBJ1-5	-	TRBV12-3/TRBV12-4	CASSSDRVFQPQHF	TGTGCCAGCAGTTCTGACAGGGTCTTTCAGCCCCAGCATTTT
-	TRBJ2-5	few	TRBV5-1	CASSIRPNGGETQYF	TGCGCCAGCAGCATAAGACCGAATGGGGGGGAGACCCAGTACTTC
TRBD1	TRBJ2-7	-	TRBV7-2	CASSLVGQGGYEQYF	TGTGCCAGCAGCTTAGTTGGACAGGGGGGCTACGAGCAGTACTTC
-	TRBJ1-2	-	TRBV20-1	CSTRLRDNFYGYTF	TGCAGTACAAGGCTACGGGATAACTTTTATGGCTACACCTTC
-	TRBJ1-4	-	TRBV6-6	CASSQTTGRNEKLFF	TGTGCCAGCAGTCAGACTACAGGGAGAAATGAAAAACTGTTTTTT
-	TRBJ2-3	-	TRBV10-3	CAISEGGPDTQYF	TGTGCCATCAGTGAGGGGGGGCCAGATACGCAGTATTTT
-	TRBJ2-7	-	TRBV6-5	CASSYSRWDGSYEQYF	TGTGCCAGCAGTTACTCGCGGTGGGACGGCTCCTACGAGCAGTACTTC
-	TRBJ2-1	once	TRBV19	CASRTSGSQFF	TGTGCCAGTAGAACTAGTGGTAGTCAGTTCTTC
-	TRBJ1-1	-	TRBV7-2	CASSLGFVNTEAFF	TGTGCCAGCAGCCTGGGGTTCGTGAACACTGAAGCTTTCTTT
-	TRBJ2-1	-	TRBV6-2/TRBV6-3	CASSYSSAGEQFF	TGTGCCAGCAGTTACTCTTCAGCGGGTGAGCAGTTCTTC
-	TRBJ2-1	-	TRBV6-4	CASSDPGTGGGGCEQFF	TGTGCCAGCAGTGACCCCGGGACAGGCGGGGGAGGTTGTGAGCAGTTCTTC
-	TRBJ2-7	-	TRBV5-1	CASSLAGVVYEQYF	TGCGCCAGCAGCTTGGCCGGCGTCGTCTACGAGCAGTACTTC
-	TRBJ1-4	-	TRBV12-3/TRBV12-4	CASRRDSTNEKLFF	TGTGCCAGCAGGAGGGATTCAACTAATGAAAAACTGTTTTTT
TRBD2	TRBJ2-1	-	TRBV5-1	CASTGGTSGVNEQFF	TGCGCCAGCACCGGGGGGACTAGCGGGGTTAATGAGCAGTTCTTC
TRBD2	TRBJ2-4	-	TRBV2	CASSKTSTIPQYF	TGTGCCAGCAGCAAGACTAGCACCATCCCCCAGTACTTC
TRBD2	TRBJ2-7	-	TRBV3-1	CASSQDVTSGRVDYEQYF	TGTGCCAGCAGCCAAGACGTGACTAGCGGGAGGGTGGACTACGAGCAGTACTTC